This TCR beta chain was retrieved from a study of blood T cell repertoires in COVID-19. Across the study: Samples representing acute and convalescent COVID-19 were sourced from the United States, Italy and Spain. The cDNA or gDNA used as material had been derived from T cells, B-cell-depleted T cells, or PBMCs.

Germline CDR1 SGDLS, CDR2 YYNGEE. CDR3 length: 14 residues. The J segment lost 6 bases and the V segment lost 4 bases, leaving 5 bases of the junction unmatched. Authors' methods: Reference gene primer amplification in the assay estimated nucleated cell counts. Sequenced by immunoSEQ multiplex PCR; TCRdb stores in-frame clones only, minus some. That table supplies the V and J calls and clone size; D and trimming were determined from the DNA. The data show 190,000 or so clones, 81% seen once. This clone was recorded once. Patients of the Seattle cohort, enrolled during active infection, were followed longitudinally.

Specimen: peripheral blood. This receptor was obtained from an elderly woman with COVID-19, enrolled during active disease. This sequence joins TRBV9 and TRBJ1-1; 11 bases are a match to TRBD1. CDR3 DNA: TGTGCCAGCAGCCCAGGGACAGGGGGTGCTGAAGCTTTCTTT. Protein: CASSPGTGGAEAFF.